These T cell receptor beta chains were read from a single sample in a study of T cell responses to AZD1222 COVID-19 vaccine. Profiling relied on immunoSEQ multiplex PCR, and the TCRdb table lists in-frame clones only, not all of them. The sample has roughly 170,000 clones, about 86% seen once; the top ten hold less than 0.55%. The source material was peripheral blood, sampled on day 0 of AZD1222 vaccination. These receptors were collected from an adult in good health. CDR3s include the opening cysteine and the closing phenylalanine or tryptophan. A D gene is named only where the DNA matches it firmly. Only some rows state a clone size, as once, few, many or a class for expanded clones.

V,size,D,length,J,CDR3,DNA
TRBV5-1,.,TRBD2,20,TRBJ2-1,CASSLGYQNGLAGVFNEQFF,TGCGCCAGCAGCTTGGGATATCAAAATGGACTAGCGGGAGTCTTTAATGAGCAGTTCTTC
TRBV7-3,.,.,12,TRBJ2-5,CASSFNKETQYF,TGTGCCAGCAGCTTCAACAAAGAGACCCAGTACTTC
TRBV10-2,once,TRBD2,14,TRBJ2-7,CASSEGSGGNEQYF,TGCGCCAGCAGTGAGGGTAGCGGGGGAAACGAGCAGTACTTC
TRBV24-1,.,.,19,TRBJ1-2,CATSDYRGKGGRMDYGYTF,TGTGCCACCAGTGACTACCGGGGTAAAGGAGGGCGAATGGACTATGGCTACACCTTC
TRBV6-5,.,TRBD1,13,TRBJ1-2,CAAPPQGGDGYTF,TGTGCCGCCCCCCCCCAGGGGGGTGACGGCTACACCTTC
TRBV10-3,.,.,14,TRBJ2-7,CAISPGGKAYEQYF,TGTGCCATCAGTCCGGGGGGCAAGGCCTACGAGCAGTACTTC
TRBV13,.,TRBD2,15,TRBJ2-5,CASSRTSGGGETQYF,TGTGCCAGCAGCCGGACTAGCGGGGGGGGAGAGACCCAGTACTTC
TRBV30,.,.,14,TRBJ1-1,CAWSVWGGWTEAFF,TGTGCCTGGAGTGTATGGGGGGGCTGGACTGAAGCTTTCTTT
TRBV5-6,.,.,15,TRBJ2-1,CASSFEESTYNEQFF,TGTGCCAGCAGCTTTGAAGAGTCGACCTACAATGAGCAGTTCTTC
TRBV9,once,.,15,TRBJ1-2,CASSVGSSLGYGYTF,TGTGCCAGCAGCGTAGGTTCGTCCTTGGGCTATGGCTACACCTTC
TRBV9,.,TRBD1,15,TRBJ1-6,CASSGSTGVRSPLHF,TGTGCCAGCAGCGGAAGTACAGGGGTACGATCACCCCTCCACTTT
TRBV18,.,.,15,TRBJ1-1,CASSPWTSASTEAFF,TGTGCCAGCTCACCCTGGACCAGCGCCTCCACTGAAGCTTTCTTT
TRBV7-2,.,.,12,TRBJ2-5,CASSVARETQYF,TGTGCCAGCAGCGTGGCCCGGGAGACCCAGTACTTC
TRBV18,.,.,14,TRBJ1-2,CASSPRQVNYGYTF,TGTGCCAGCTCACCCCGACAGGTTAACTATGGCTACACCTTC
TRBV19,.,.,14,TRBJ1-3,CASNLLGVENTIYF,TGTGCCAGTAACCTGCTGGGGGTTGAAAACACCATATATTTT
TRBV30,.,.,12,TRBJ1-3,CAWSTTGNTIYF,TGTGCCTGGAGTACCACCGGAAACACCATATATTTT
TRBV28,.,.,16,TRBJ2-3,CASSAGFAGRTDTQYF,TGTGCCAGCAGCGCCGGGTTTGCAGGGCGCACAGATACGCAGTATTTT
TRBV2,.,.,16,TRBJ2-5,CASSEETGGFGETQYF,TGTGCCAGCAGTGAGGAGACCGGTGGATTCGGGGAGACCCAGTACTTC
TRBV7-6,.,TRBD2,18,TRBJ2-2,CASSLGLAGGLRTGELFF,TGTGCCAGCAGCTTGGGACTAGCGGGAGGGCTGCGCACCGGGGAGCTGTTTTTT
TRBV7-2,.,.,14,TRBJ2-7,CASSLGGRSYEQYF,TGTGCCAGCAGCCTAGGGGGGCGATCCTACGAGCAGTACTTC
TRBV14,once,.,16,TRBJ1-2,CASSQDTQGWNYGYTF,TGTGCCAGCAGCCAAGATACGCAGGGTTGGAACTATGGCTACACCTTC
TRBV12-3/TRBV12-4,.,.,12,TRBJ1-6,CASSADPGPLHF,TGTGCCAGCAGTGCCGACCCCGGGCCCCTCCACTTT
TRBV28,.,TRBD2,17,TRBJ2-1,CASLGLAGGPGYNEQFF,TGTGCCAGCCTTGGCCTAGCGGGAGGGCCAGGCTACAATGAGCAGTTCTTC
TRBV7-9,.,.,15,TRBJ1-4,CASTDPRVANEKLFF,TGTGCCAGCACCGATCCCAGGGTGGCTAATGAAAAACTGTTTTTT
TRBV9,.,TRBD2,17,TRBJ2-2,CASSVEGLAVLTGELFF,TGTGCCAGCAGCGTAGAGGGTCTAGCGGTCCTTACCGGGGAGCTGTTTTTT
TRBV14,.,.,14,TRBJ2-7,CASSPLVSTPEQYF,TGTGCCAGCAGCCCCCTCGTAAGTACGCCGGAGCAGTACTTC
TRBV19,.,.,13,TRBJ2-5,CASSTDFLETQYF,TGTGCCAGTAGTACGGACTTTCTGGAGACCCAGTACTTC
TRBV19,.,.,13,TRBJ2-7,CASSGGVMYEQYF,TGTGCCAGTAGTGGGGGCGTCATGTACGAGCAGTACTTC
TRBV6-2/TRBV6-3,.,.,14,TRBJ1-2,CASSRLAVQIGYTF,TGTGCCAGCAGCCGGCTCGCGGTACAAATTGGCTACACCTTC
TRBV6-5,.,.,15,TRBJ1-6,CASSRVVTGSSPLHF,TGTGCCAGCAGCCGCGTCGTTACAGGGTCCTCACCCCTCCACTTT
TRBV28,once,.,15,TRBJ1-3,CASSLSGVRGNTIYF,TGTGCCAGCAGTTTGTCAGGGGTACGAGGAAACACCATATATTTT
TRBV29-1,once,.,13,TRBJ1-5,CSVVENSYQPQHF,TGCAGCGTTGTTGAGAACAGCTATCAGCCCCAGCATTTT
TRBV12-3/TRBV12-4,.,.,13,TRBJ1-1,CASTMAAFTEAFF,TGTGCCAGCACCATGGCGGCATTCACTGAAGCTTTCTTT
TRBV7-3,.,TRBD2,14,TRBJ2-1,CASSLLAGGFEQFF,TGTGCCAGCAGCTTACTAGCGGGGGGTTTTGAGCAGTTCTTC
TRBV9,.,TRBD2,14,TRBJ2-7,CASGGRESSYEQYF,TGTGCCAGCGGAGGGAGGGAGAGCTCCTACGAGCAGTACTTC
TRBV24-1,.,TRBD2,13,TRBJ2-7,CALRGGRAGEQYF,TGTGCCCTACGAGGCGGGAGGGCCGGCGAGCAGTACTTC
TRBV27,.,.,13,TRBJ1-2,CASSFRSYYGYTF,TGTGCCAGCAGTTTTAGGAGTTACTATGGCTACACCTTC
TRBV19,.,.,15,TRBJ1-5,CASSISPGSNQPQHF,TGTGCCAGTAGTATTTCTCCAGGGAGCAATCAGCCCCAGCATTTT
TRBV6-1,few,TRBD2,15,TRBJ2-1,CASSDSGDAYNEQFF,TGTGCCAGCAGTGATAGCGGGGATGCCTACAATGAGCAGTTCTTC
TRBV7-2,.,TRBD2,19,TRBJ2-3,CASSSLAGGPHTWTDTQYF,TGTGCCAGCAGCTCACTAGCGGGGGGGCCCCATACCTGGACAGATACGCAGTATTTT
TRBV7-8,.,TRBD1,17,TRBJ1-1,CASSLVTGGKMNTEAFF,TGTGCCAGCAGCTTAGTCACAGGGGGTAAAATGAACACTGAAGCTTTCTTT
TRBV7-9,.,TRBD1,14,TRBJ1-4,CASSPGQGKEKLFF,TGTGCCAGCAGCCCCGGACAGGGTAAAGAAAAACTGTTTTTT
TRBV2,.,.,12,TRBJ2-7,CASSDNGYEQYF,TGTGCCAGCAGTGATAACGGCTACGAGCAGTACTTC
TRBV5-1,.,TRBD2,16,TRBJ2-7,CASSAGTRSPSYEQYF,TGCGCCAGCAGCGCCGGGACTAGGAGTCCCTCCTACGAGCAGTACTTC
TRBV5-1,.,TRBD1,20,TRBJ2-2,CASTAFRGTGGAGTGGELFF,TGCGCCAGCACCGCGTTTAGAGGAACAGGGGGCGCTGGTACCGGCGGGGAGCTGTTTTTT
TRBV19,once,.,13,TRBJ2-7,CASSIGGRNEQYF,TGTGCCAGTAGTATCGGGGGGCGGAACGAGCAGTACTTC
TRBV30,.,TRBD1,15,TRBJ1-5,CAWSVLGTGSQPQHF,TGTGCCTGGAGTGTACTTGGGACAGGCTCCCAGCCCCAGCATTTT
TRBV4-3,.,TRBD2,15,TRBJ2-7,CASSQGTSGRYEQYF,TGCGCCAGCAGCCAAGGGACTAGCGGGCGCTACGAGCAGTACTTC
TRBV7-9,.,.,14,TRBJ1-5,CASSFQGGDQPQHF,TGTGCCAGCAGCTTTCAGGGTGGGGATCAGCCCCAGCATTTT
TRBV20-1,.,.,14,TRBJ2-2,CSASLPVNTGELFF,TGCAGTGCTAGTCTCCCCGTTAACACCGGGGAGCTGTTTTTT
TRBV14,.,.,14,TRBJ2-1,CASSSILALYEQFF,TGTGCCAGCAGCTCTATTCTAGCTTTGTATGAGCAGTTCTTC
TRBV28,.,TRBD1,17,TRBJ1-5,CASSPRGQGDSNQPQHF,TGTGCCAGCAGTCCCCGCGGACAGGGTGATAGCAATCAGCCCCAGCATTTT
TRBV4-1,.,.,15,TRBJ1-3,CASSQLFGPGNTIYF,TGCGCCAGCAGCCAACTATTCGGACCAGGAAACACCATATATTTT
TRBV12-3/TRBV12-4,.,.,13,TRBJ1-1,CASSLVRDTEAFF,TGTGCCAGCAGTCTTGTTCGGGACACTGAAGCTTTCTTT